The clone carrying this TCR beta chain was seen a single time. Its specificity is not known. Germline is not matched at one junction end, which may reflect a read error. These data originate in a study of T cell responses to AZD1222 COVID-19 vaccine. Study-wide points: With dominance at 160-218 and 743-854, vaccine-associated CD4 TCRs spanned spike. The study found Spike-specific TCR breadth and depth rose after two AZD1222 doses. After the peak T cell response, and only then, were repertoires sampled. Seropositivity was recorded at baseline in only 6 or 7 AZD1222 recipients.

CDR1 is SEHNR, CDR2 FQNEAQ, per germline (reference sequence). The CDR3 runs 13 residues. Method: immunoSEQ multiplex PCR; TCRdb's copy keeps in-frame clones and lacks some. The table records roughly 120,000 clones, 88% of them present only once. The sample in question was peripheral blood, obtained on day 0 of AZD1222 vaccination. This chain uses TRBV7-9 with TRBJ1-1, with TRBD1 as a possible D gene (6 bases). The TCR originated in an adult in good health. The CDR3 sequence: CASSLISAGAVIF. The DNA of the CDR3 is TGTGCCAGCAGCTTAATTTCGGCAGGGGCCGTGATCTTT.